This TCR beta chain was identified in a study of cytomegalovirus exposure and HLA in healthy donors. PCR involved 60 Vbeta and 13 Jbeta primers. The method was immunoSEQ multiplex PCR; TCRdb's version includes in-frame clones alone and lacks a portion of them. The data contain roughly 160,000 clones, about 80% of them singletons. Trimming stripped 3 bases from V and 2 bases from J, with 14 bases between. Germline V lookup: CDR1 LGHNA, CDR2 YNFKEQ. The CDR3 is made up of 15 amino acids. On this clone itself: Its antigen is currently unknown.

General study results and limits: An analysis that came later showed most CMV-associated TCR beta chains appearing HLA-restricted. Follow-up analysis later connected one missense variant in DCLRE1C with trimming of TCR beta V- and J-genes.

The rearrangement uses TRBV4-2 and TRBJ2-7; D is possibly TRBD1 (6 bases). The sequence was collected from a man in his forties in good health and CMV-seronegative. The sample comprised PBMCs. The CDR3 DNA is TGTGCCAGCAGCCATTCCCTGGCAGGGGCCTACGAGCAGTACTTC. Translating gives CASSHSLAGAYEQYF.